One sample yielded the 31 T cell receptor beta chains listed below, sequenced in a study of memory CD4+ T cells and cytomegalovirus serostatus. Assay used: immunoSEQ multiplex PCR; TCRdb lists only in-frame clones, some missing. Of approximately 50,000 clones listed, about 73% are singletons. The sort gate was single viable CD3+CD4+CD8-CD45RO+ cells for memory CD4+ T cells. Sequenced material: memory CD4+ T cells from blood. The source of these receptors is an adult in good health and CMV-seropositive.

V and J are TRBV7-9 and TRBJ2-1; TRBD2 matches 12 bases. Germline CDR1 SEHNR, CDR2 FQNEAQ (reference sequence). Losses at the gene ends were 5 bases for V and 8 bases for J; bases not matched to a gene: 4. The CDR3 contains 14 residues. In DNA, the CDR3 is TGTGCCAGCAGCGCTCGGACTAGCGGGGATGAGCAGTTCTTC. It codes for CASSARTSGDEQFF.

The chain has TRBV30 and TRBJ2-7; maybe TRBD1 (5 bases). V lost 0 bases, J lost 3 bases, and 12 bases lay in between. This CDR3 spans 14 amino acids. Germline V CDR1 and CDR2: GTSNPN, SVGIG (reference sequence). CDR3 DNA sequence: TGTGCCTGGAGTGTAGGGGCAGCCGTCTACGAGCAGTACTTC. This codes for CAWSVGAAVYEQYF.

This clone was detected a few times. The genes are TRBV19 and TRBJ2-3; the D is unclear. Germline values: CDR1 LNHDA, CDR2 SQIVND (reference sequence). This CDR3 region has 11 residues. V dropped 2 bases and J dropped 4 bases, with 1 base sitting between them. DNA of the CDR3: TGTGCCAGTAGTATATCAGATACGCAGTATTTT. Its protein is CASSISDTQYF. Full variable domain (outside the CDR3, taken from reference TRBV19 and TRBJ2-3): DGGITQSPKYLFRKEGQNVTLSCEQNLNHDAMYWYRQDPGQGLRLIYYSQIVNDFQKGDIAEGYSVSREKKESFPLTVTSAQKNPTAFYLCASSISDTQYFGPGTRLTVL.

The CDR3 sequence: CASSLGGPAGREQFF. The CDR3 DNA follows: TGTGCCAGCAGCTTAGGGGGCCCCGCCGGCCGAGAGCAGTTCTTC. The chain couples TRBV7-6 to TRBJ2-1, with D perhaps matching TRBD1 (5 bases). The V gene's germline CDR1 is SGHVS and CDR2 FNYEAQ. V lost 1 base, J lost 10 bases, and 17 bases lay in between. The CDR3 has 15 amino acids.

With regard to this clone: Within the sample, other DNA sequences also encode this same CDR3. The genes are TRBV18 and TRBJ2-7; 7 bases match TRBD1. The germline gives CDR1 KGHSH, CDR2 LQKENI. Losses at the gene ends were 1 base for V and 3 bases for J; bases not matched to a gene: 3. The CDR3 extends over 14 amino acids. CDR3 sequence: CASSPRQGVYEQYV. The CDR3 DNA is TGTGCCAGCTCACCACGCCAGGGGGTCTACGAGCAGTACGTC.

The chain carries TRBV29-1 and TRBJ1-1; possibly TRBD1 for D (6 bases). Germline V CDR1 and CDR2: SQVTM, ANQGSEA. This CDR3 contains 14 residues. V lost 6 bases and J 0 bases, leaving 14 bases between the germline ends. CDR3 residues: CSVRGGAVNTEAFF. DNA for the CDR3: TGCAGCGTCAGGGGTGGGGCAGTGAACACTGAAGCTTTCTTT.

The chain links TRBV7-2 to TRBJ2-1; 13 nucleotides align to TRBD2. Unmatched junction bases numbered 4, after V lost 6 bases and J lost 5 bases. Germline V CDR1 and CDR2: SGHTA, FQGNSA. CDR3 length: 15 amino acids. The chain's CDR3 is CASRKGTSGNNEQFF. In DNA form, the CDR3 reads TGTGCCAGCAGGAAAGGGACTAGCGGGAACAATGAGCAGTTCTTC.

The V call is TRBV5-1, the J call TRBJ1-2; D unresolved. The V gene lost 5 bases and the J gene lost 1 base, with 15 bases spanning the gap. Germline CDR1 is SGHRS and CDR2 is YFSETQ. The CDR3 extends over 15 amino acids. The CDR3 nucleotides are TGCGCCAGCAGACCGACCGCCTCCCTTAACTATGGCTACACCTTC. Translation gives CASRPTASLNYGYTF.

This clone was counted once. V usage is TRBV9 and J usage is TRBJ2-2; D perhaps matches TRBD2 (6 bases). Trimming took 3 bases from V and 4 from J, leaving 10 bases between them. Germline V CDR1 and CDR2: SGDLS, YYNGEE. The CDR3 totals 14 residues. DNA for the CDR3: TGTGCCAGCAGCGCCTCAGCGGGCACCGGGGAGCTGTTTTTT. Protein: CASSASAGTGELFF.

The chain carries TRBV4-3 and TRBJ2-2; D unresolved. Germline loops: CDR1 LGHNA, CDR2 YSLEER. V gave up 1 base and J gave up 1 base, with 7 bases separating them. The CDR3 runs to 15 residues. The CDR3 nucleotides are TGCGCCAGCAGCCAAGCATCAGGGAACACCGGGGAGCTGTTTTTT. Its translation: CASSQASGNTGELFF.

The sample holds a few counts of this clone. The J gene is TRBJ2-1, the V gene TRBV13; D call uncertain. Trimming pared 5 bases from V and 5 bases from J, leaving 10 bases between. Germline loops: CDR1 PRHDT, CDR2 FYEKMQ (reference sequence). The CDR3 totals 13 residues. The CDR3 sequence is CASSPRKNNEQFF. The CDR3 DNA reads TGTGCCAGCAGCCCCCGTAAAAACAATGAGCAGTTCTTC.

V is TRBV6-5 and J is TRBJ1-4; D may be TRBD1 (6 bases). There are 13 residues in the CDR3. The V end was cut by 7 bases, the J end by 5 bases, with 11 bases between. Looked up from germline, CDR1 is MNHEY and CDR2 is SVGAGI. CDR3 protein: CASTSGDNEKLFF. The CDR3 DNA reads as TGTGCCAGCACCTCAGGGGACAATGAAAAACTGTTTTTT.

The chain is built from TRBV19 and TRBJ1-4, with D tentatively TRBD1 (5 bases). Trimming removed 3 bases from V and 7 bases from J, with 12 bases in between. The CDR3 is 14 residues long. The V gene's germline CDR1 is LNHDA and CDR2 SQIVND (reference sequence). The CDR3 DNA follows: TGTGCCAGTAGTATCATGGGCGGGGGTGAAAAACTGTTTTTT. Its protein product is CASSIMGGGEKLFF.

The rearrangement links TRBV25-1 to TRBJ1-2; perhaps TRBD1 as D (5 bases). CDR1 is MGHDK and CDR2 is SYGVNS in the germline V gene. V shed 5 bases and J shed 8 bases, with 15 bases lying between them. This CDR3 is built from 13 residues. CDR3 sequence (DNA): TGTGCCAGCAGTCCCCCAGAGGGGAAGGGCTACACCTTC. It yields the protein CASSPPEGKGYTF.

Note on this clone: The same CDR3 can be traced to other DNA sequences in this sample. The chain employs TRBV27 and TRBJ2-1, with D unresolved. The CDR3 totals 11 residues. The germline gives CDR1 MNHEY, CDR2 SMNVEV (reference sequence). V lost 5 bases and J lost 7, with 6 bases in between. This chain's CDR3 is CASSARNEQFF. In DNA, the CDR3 is TGTGCCAGCAGTGCCCGTAATGAGCAGTTCTTC.

CDR3 DNA sequence: TGTGCCAGCAGAATGACAGACAATGAGCAGTTCTTC. It encodes CASRMTDNEQFF. This chain connects TRBV11-2 to TRBJ2-1, with a tentative D call TRBD1 (5 bases). The CDR3 loop spans 12 amino acids. Germline values: CDR1 SGHAT, CDR2 FQNNGV. V was pared by 6 bases and J by 5 bases, with 8 bases between.

The genes are TRBV5-1 and TRBJ2-3, with D perhaps TRBD1 (6 bases). The germline V gene has CDR1 SGHRS and CDR2 YFSETQ. The CDR3 consists of 15 residues. V lost 3 bases to trimming and J lost 9 bases, with 20 bases between them. The CDR3 sequence is CASSSPDRSSMTQYF. The CDR3 DNA is TGCGCCAGCAGCTCCCCTGACAGGTCCTCTATGACGCAGTATTTT.

This clone appeared a few times. The chain has TRBV30 and TRBJ1-2; no clear D. With 2 bases removed from V and 2 bases from J, the gap between germline ends came to 6 bases. The CDR3 is made up of 12 amino acids. Germline assignment: CDR1 GTSNPN and CDR2 SVGIG (reference sequence). CDR3 residues: CAWSWGNYGYTF. The CDR3 DNA is TGTGCCTGGAGTTGGGGAAACTATGGCTACACCTTC.

This chain joins TRBV19 and TRBJ2-1; 9 nucleotides align to TRBD2. This CDR3 region has 16 residues. The V segment lost 4 bases and the J segment 7 bases; nucleotides outside the gene matches: 11. Germline CDR1 LNHDA, CDR2 SQIVND (reference sequence). CDR3 region: CASSREWGLAGNEQFF. CDR3 coding DNA: TGTGCCAGTAGTAGAGAATGGGGACTAGCTGGAAATGAGCAGTTCTTC.

This clone was picked up a small number of times. The V gene is TRBV5-6, the J gene TRBJ2-2; D may be TRBD2 (5 bases). The CDR3 runs 16 residues. Germline V gene sequence: CDR1 SGHDT, CDR2 YYEEEE. Between the trimmed V and J ends, which lost 2 bases and 7 bases, there was a span of 18 bases. The DNA of the CDR3 is TGTGCCAGCAGCTTCCGTCCCTGGCCCCGGGGCGGGGAGCTGTTTTTT. Protein: CASSFRPWPRGGELFF. Variable domain in full (rest from reference TRBV5-6 and TRBJ2-2): DAGVTQSPTHLIKTRGQQVTLRCSPKSGHDTVSWYQQALGQGPQFIFQYYEEEERQRGNFPDRFSGHQFPNYSSELNVNALLLGDSALYLCASSFRPWPRGGELFFGEGSRLTVL.

The chain uses TRBV5-6 and TRBJ2-5; TRBD1 aligns across 7 bases. After removal of 2 bases from V and 5 bases from J, the junction contained 6 bases not matched to a gene. The CDR3 spans 14 residues. CDR1 and CDR2 (germline): SGHDT, YYEEEE. CDR3 bases: TGTGCCAGCAGCTTTTTTTTACAGGGGGAGACCCAGTACTTC. This codes for CASSFFLQGETQYF. Together with reference TRBV5-6 and TRBJ2-5, the CDR3 gives the full variable domain: DAGVTQSPTHLIKTRGQQVTLRCSPKSGHDTVSWYQQALGQGPQFIFQYYEEEERQRGNFPDRFSGHQFPNYSSELNVNALLLGDSALYLCASSFFLQGETQYFGPGTRLLVL.

This clone was recorded only once. V and J are TRBV10-1 and TRBJ2-1; TRBD2 matches at 7 bases. Germline V gene sequence: CDR1 WNHNN, CDR2 SYGVQD (reference sequence). The CDR3 runs to 18 residues. Trimming cost V 11 bases and J 4 bases; bases outside gene matches: 23. CDR3 coding DNA: TGCGCCCTTGGCAGCCCTCGCGGGAGAGCAGAGTCATACAATGAGCAGTTCTTC. It codes for CALGSPRGRAESYNEQFF.

This chain joins TRBV7-2 and TRBJ2-5; no reliable D call. The CDR3 runs 15 residues. Germline V gene data show CDR1 as SGHTA and CDR2 as FQGNSA. Trimming removed 3 bases from V and 2 bases from J, with 13 bases in between. The CDR3 sequence: CASSFLGRSQETQYF. The CDR3 DNA is TGTGCCAGCAGCTTTTTGGGAAGATCACAAGAGACCCAGTACTTC.

J is TRBJ1-1 and V is TRBV11-2, with D hard to call. The length of the CDR3 is 13 residues. The germline CDR1 and CDR2 sequences are SGHAT and FQNNGV. V was shortened by 1 base and J by 6 bases, with 9 bases between the two germline ends. The CDR3 here is CASSLAGSPEAFF. CDR3 nucleotide sequence: TGTGCCAGCAGCTTAGCGGGGAGCCCTGAAGCTTTCTTT.

The chain joins TRBV7-2 to TRBJ2-6; no clear D. The CDR3 has 15 residues. The germline gives CDR1 SGHTA, CDR2 FQGNSA. With 6 bases removed from V and 0 bases from J, the gap between germline ends came to 9 bases. The DNA for the CDR3 is TGTGCCAGCAGTTTGGACCTCTCTGGGGCCAACGTCCTGACTTTC. Translated, it gives CASSLDLSGANVLTF.

The rearrangement uses TRBV19 and TRBJ1-2, with unresolved D. Germline assignment: CDR1 LNHDA and CDR2 SQIVND (reference sequence). The CDR3 loop spans 16 amino acids. V was cut by 4 bases and J by 8 bases, with 23 bases left in between. In DNA form, the CDR3 reads TGTGCCAGTAGTACATGGGTCGCTAGGGATGTGGGCGGCTACACCTTC. The encoded protein is CASSTWVARDVGGYTF. The variable domain in full, with the rest retrieved from reference TRBV19 and TRBJ1-2, is DGGITQSPKYLFRKEGQNVTLSCEQNLNHDAMYWYRQDPGQGLRLIYYSQIVNDFQKGDIAEGYSVSREKKESFPLTVTSAQKNPTAFYLCASSTWVARDVGGYTFGSGTRLTVV.

V gene TRBV5-4 combines with J gene TRBJ2-2; D might be TRBD1 (6 bases). The CDR3 is 14 residues long. The V gene's germline CDR1 is SGHNT and CDR2 YYREEE (reference sequence). The V gene lost 3 bases and the J gene lost 1 base, with 7 bases spanning the gap. CDR3 sequence: CASSSQGNTGELFF. The DNA for the CDR3 is TGTGCCAGCAGCTCACAGGGGAACACCGGGGAGCTGTTTTTT.

V and J are TRBV18 and TRBJ2-7, with a possible D match to TRBD2 (6 bases). V lost 2 bases and J 0 bases, leaving 11 bases between the germline ends. CDR1 and CDR2 from the germline V gene are KGHSH and LQKENI. This CDR3 spans 15 amino acids. DNA of the CDR3: TGTGCCAGCTCACCAAATGGCGGGACCTCCTACGAGCAGTACTTC. It is translated as CASSPNGGTSYEQYF.

J is TRBJ1-3 and V is TRBV7-6; no reliable D call. The ends were cut back, 1 base at V and 0 bases at J, with 7 bases in the middle. This CDR3 is 15 amino acids long. Germline V CDR1 and CDR2: SGHVS, FNYEAQ. The DNA for the CDR3 is TGTGCCAGCAGCTTAGACAGCAACTCTGGAAACACCATATATTTT. Translated: CASSLDSNSGNTIYF. Together with reference TRBV7-6 and TRBJ1-3, the CDR3 gives the full variable domain: GAGVSQSPRYKVTKRGQDVALRCDPISGHVSLYWYRQALGQGPEFLTYFNYEAQQDKSGLPNDRFSAERPEGSISTLTIQRTEQRDSAMYRCASSLDSNSGNTIYFGEGSWLTVV.

The rearrangement joins TRBV7-7 to TRBJ2-3; 13 bases match TRBD2. The CDR3 is 15 residues long. V shed 5 bases, J shed 6 bases, and the junction held 5 bases outside the gene matches. Germline V lookup: CDR1 SSHAT, CDR2 FNYEAQ (reference sequence). CDR3 nucleotides: TGTGCCAGCAGCCCGACTAGCGGGGGGCCGGATACGCAGTATTTT. Translating it yields CASSPTSGGPDTQYF. Full variable domain (remainder filled in from reference TRBV7-7 and TRBJ2-3): GAGVSQSPRYKVTKRGQDVTLRCDPISSHATLYWYQQALGQGPEFLTYFNYEAQPDKSGLPSDRFSAERPEGSISTLTIQRTEQRDSAMYRCASSPTSGGPDTQYFGPGTRLTVL.

CDR3 in DNA: TGCGCCAGCAGCCCGGGACACGGTACGTCGTACGAGCAGTACGTC. This sequence encodes CASSPGHGTSYEQYV. The chain has TRBV5-1 and TRBJ2-7; maybe TRBD1 (6 bases). The CDR3 is 15 amino acids. From germline, CDR1 is SGHRS and CDR2 YFSETQ. V dropped 4 bases and J dropped 4 bases, with 18 bases sitting between them.